This TCR beta chain comes out of a study of T-cell reconstitution after alpha-beta-depleted transplantation in children. TCRbeta library construction was performed incorporating unique molecular identifiers. TCRdb recomputed calls from the PCR reads with MiXCR, one row per CDR3 protein. The table lists around 600,000 distinct CDR3 sequences, roughly a tenth of them singletons. This clonotype was seen more than once but under ten times. CDR1 is SGHAT and CDR2 is FQDESV in the germline V gene (reference sequence). V lost 5 bases to trimming and J lost 5 bases, with 16 bases between them. The CDR3 has 15 residues.

The sample here was PBMCs from the stem cell graft donor, taken from the stem cell graft. J is TRBJ1-5 and V is TRBV11-1; D is undetermined. This clonotype originated in a human donor who donated a stem cell graft to a child with acute myeloid leukemia. Here the CDR3 reads CASSLGGLGDQPQHF. The CDR3 region has the DNA TGTGCCAGCAGCCTCGGAGGGCTCGGAGATCAGCCCCAGCATTTT. Using reference TRBV11-1 and TRBJ1-5 for the parts outside the CDR3, the full variable domain is EAEVAQSPRYKITEKSQAVAFWCDPISGHATLYWYRQILGQGPELLVQFQDESVVDDSQLPKDRFSAERLKGVDSTLKIQPAELGDSAMYLCASSLGGLGDQPQHFGDGTRLSIL.